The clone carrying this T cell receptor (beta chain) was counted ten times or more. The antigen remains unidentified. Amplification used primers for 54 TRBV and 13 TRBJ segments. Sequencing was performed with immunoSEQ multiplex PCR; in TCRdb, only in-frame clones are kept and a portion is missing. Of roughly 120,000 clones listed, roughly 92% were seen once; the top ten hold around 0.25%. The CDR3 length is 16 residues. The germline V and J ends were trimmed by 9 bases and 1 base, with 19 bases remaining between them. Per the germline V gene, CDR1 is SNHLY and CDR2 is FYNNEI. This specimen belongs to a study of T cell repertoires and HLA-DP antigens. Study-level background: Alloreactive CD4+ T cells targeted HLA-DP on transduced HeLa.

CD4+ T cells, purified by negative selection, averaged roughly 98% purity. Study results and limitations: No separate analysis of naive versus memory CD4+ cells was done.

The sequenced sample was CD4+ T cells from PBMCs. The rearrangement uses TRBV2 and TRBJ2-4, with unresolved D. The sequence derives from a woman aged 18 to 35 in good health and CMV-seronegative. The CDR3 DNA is TGTGCCAGTTCATTCCGGGTCCTGATGGCCAAAAACATTCAGTACTTC. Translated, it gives CASSFRVLMAKNIQYF.